This T cell receptor beta chain emerged from a study of OX40 agonist ivuxolimab in advanced cancers. General study findings and limits: The 0.1-3.0 mg/kg partial responders had among the lowest clonal expansion.

Using immunoSEQ multiplex PCR, the repertoire was profiled, and TCRdb retains in-frame clones only, with some absent. This table has under 85,000 clones, more than 70% appearing once. A remark on this clone: The antigen is not known.

This TCR was sampled from an adult with an advanced solid tumor such as melanoma, head and neck, liver or kidney cancer. Sequenced here: CD4+ or CD8+ T cells sorted from blood, sampled in a trial of the OX40 agonist ivuxolimab.

CDR3: CASSQASGLEGQYF. The CDR3 nucleotides are TGTGCCAGCAGCCAGGCGTCCGGACTCGAAGGGCAGTACTTC. The chain joins TRBV11-2 to TRBJ2-7; D perhaps matches TRBD2 (5 bases). This CDR3 region has 14 residues. V gave up 5 bases and J gave up 9 bases, with 20 bases separating them. Germline CDR1 and CDR2: SGHAT and FQNNGV.